These 23 T cell receptor beta chains originate from one sample sequenced in a study of vaccination effects on CD4 cells after COVID-19. The protocol was immunoSEQ multiplex PCR, while the TCRdb copy is restricted to in-frame clones and leaves out a portion. The sample holds tens of thousands of clones; 60% to 85% are singletons and the top ten take more than 0.95%. After expansion with viral peptide pools in the ViraFEST assay, antigen-specific CD4+ T cells were sequenced. CD4+ T cell isolation took place after 10 days of culture. Either the BNT162b2 or mRNA-1273 vaccine was given to participants in two doses. For these TCRs, the target antigens are not known. This material consisted of CD4+ T cells from PBMCs cultured with HCoV-OC43 spike peptides, taken after COVID-19 vaccination. Regarding subset: HCoV-OC43 spike overlapping peptide pool stimulation. All receptors come from a human donor who received a COVID-19 vaccine.

The genes are TRBV18 and TRBJ1-1, with a tentative D call TRBD1 (5 bases). The CDR3 consists of 15 residues. Trimming cost V 3 bases and J 1 base, with 12 bases left between them. The germline CDR1 and CDR2 sequences are KGHSH and LQKENI. The CDR3 DNA is TGTGCCAGCTCACCCTTCGGGACGGCGAACACTGAAGCTTTCTTT. This sequence encodes CASSPFGTANTEAFF. The entire variable domain, with the rest obtained from reference TRBV18 and TRBJ1-1, is as follows: NAGVMQNPRHLVRRRGQEARLRCSPMKGHSHVYWYRQLPEEGLKFMVYLQKENIIDESGMPKERFSAEFPKEGPSILRIQQVVRGDSAAYFCASSPFGTANTEAFFGQGTRLTVV.

This clone was recorded a few times. The rearrangement joins TRBV7-2 to TRBJ2-7, with a possible D match to TRBD1 (6 bases). Germline CDR1 is SGHTA and CDR2 is FQGNSA. The CDR3 loop spans 15 amino acids. Between the trimmed V and J ends, which lost 2 bases and 0 bases, there was a span of 11 bases. In DNA, the CDR3 is TGTGCCAGCAGCTTATCCACAGGGATCTCCTACGAGCAGTACGTC. Translating it yields CASSLSTGISYEQYV.

This clone was detected only once. This rearrangement joins TRBV4-3 to TRBJ2-6, with TRBD1 identical over 10 bases. The CDR3 consists of 19 residues. Unmatched junction bases numbered 6, after V lost 0 bases and J lost 1 base. CDR1 LGHNA and CDR2 YSLEER come from the germline V gene. The CDR3 DNA is TGCGCCAGCAGCCAAGACCCGCCGGGACAGGGGTCTGGGGCCAACGTCCTGACTTTC. This codes for CASSQDPPGQGSGANVLTF.

V usage is TRBV28 and J usage is TRBJ1-1; 9 nucleotides line up with TRBD1. With V trimmed by 6 bases and J by 5 bases, 7 bases remained unmatched. The CDR3 is made up of 14 amino acids. Germline V gene sequence: CDR1 MDHEN, CDR2 SYDVKM. DNA for the CDR3: TGTGCCAGCAGCCTACAGGGGGCAAGGACTGAAGCTTTCTTT. Residues: CASSLQGARTEAFF.

This clone was recorded only once. V is TRBV5-1 and J is TRBJ2-2; a weak D match, TRBD2 (5 bases). The germline V and J ends were trimmed by 5 bases and 3 bases, with 11 bases remaining between them. This CDR3 has 14 residues. Germline values: CDR1 SGHRS, CDR2 YFSETQ. The CDR3 coding sequence is TGCGCCAGCAGTCGGGGAGCGGACACCGGGGAGCTGTTTTTT. It codes for CASSRGADTGELFF.

J is TRBJ2-3 and V is TRBV5-1; no definite D call. Germline-derived CDR1 and CDR2 are SGHRS and YFSETQ. The CDR3 runs 15 residues. The germline V and J ends were trimmed by 4 bases and 1 base, with 13 bases remaining between them. The DNA of the CDR3 is TGCGCCAGCAGCCCCGTATCGGTGGGCACAGATACGCAGTATTTT. This encodes CASSPVSVGTDTQYF.

The J gene is TRBJ1-6, the V gene TRBV28; D unresolved. Looked up from germline, CDR1 is MDHEN and CDR2 is SYDVKM. The CDR3 totals 16 residues. Trimming cost V 3 bases and J 4 bases, with 13 bases left between them. CDR3 sequence: CASSFQAGPYNSPLHF. The DNA of the CDR3 is TGTGCCAGCAGTTTTCAAGCAGGCCCATATAATTCACCCCTCCACTTT. Full variable domain (remainder filled in from reference TRBV28 and TRBJ1-6): DVKVTQSSRYLVKRTGEKVFLECVQDMDHENMFWYRQDPGLGLRLIYFSYDVKMKEKGDIPEGYSVSREKKERFSLILESASTNQTSMYLCASSFQAGPYNSPLHFGNGTRLTVT.

The genes are TRBV19 and TRBJ2-6; perhaps TRBD1 as D (5 bases). CDR1 LNHDA and CDR2 SQIVND come from the germline V gene (reference sequence). The CDR3 runs to 17 residues. Deletions cut 1 base from V and 0 bases from J, with 10 bases between. Written as DNA, the CDR3 is TGTGCCAGTAGTATAGTACAGGTCAGCTCTGGGGCCAACGTCCTGACTTTC. The encoded protein is CASSIVQVSSGANVLTF.

The chain links TRBV24-1 to TRBJ2-3; D is undetermined. With 5 bases removed from V and 2 bases from J, the gap between germline ends came to 7 bases. Germline CDR1 reads KGHDR; CDR2 reads SFDVKD. This CDR3 comprises 13 residues. Here the CDR3 reads CATSVSTTDTQYF. CDR3 in DNA: TGTGCCACCAGTGTCAGTACCACAGATACGCAGTATTTT.

This chain links TRBV5-6 with TRBJ2-5; D call uncertain. Germline assignment: CDR1 SGHDT and CDR2 YYEEEE. CDR3 length: 13 amino acids. V was clipped by 3 bases and J by 2 bases, with 8 bases between them. CDR3 protein: CASSSGRQETQYF. For the CDR3, the DNA is TGTGCCAGCAGCTCGGGCAGGCAAGAGACCCAGTACTTC. Based on the CDR3 plus reference TRBV5-6 and TRBJ2-5, the full variable domain is DAGVTQSPTHLIKTRGQQVTLRCSPKSGHDTVSWYQQALGQGPQFIFQYYEEEERQRGNFPDRFSGHQFPNYSSELNVNALLLGDSALYLCASSSGRQETQYFGPGTRLLVL.

The chain uses TRBV20-1 and TRBJ2-2; the D gene could be TRBD1 or TRBD2 (5 bases each). Germline CDR1 is DFQATT and CDR2 is SNEGSKA (reference sequence). With 3 bases removed from V and 5 bases from J, the gap between germline ends came to 22 bases. This CDR3 comprises 17 residues. This chain's CDR3 is CSASLWGRSEATGELFF. The DNA of the CDR3 is TGCAGTGCTAGTCTTTGGGGGAGATCCGAGGCGACCGGGGAGCTGTTTTTT.

The V and J genes are TRBV19 and TRBJ2-7, with a weak D call TRBD1 (6 bases). This CDR3 spans 13 amino acids. The germline V and J ends were trimmed by 4 bases and 6 bases, with 13 bases remaining between them. CDR1 is LNHDA, CDR2 SQIVND, per germline (reference sequence). CDR3 residues: CASSTTQGAEQYV. Written as DNA, the CDR3 is TGTGCCAGTAGTACAACACAGGGAGCCGAGCAGTACGTC.

The gene calls are TRBV5-4 and TRBJ2-3; D may correspond to TRBD1 or TRBD2 (6 bases each). Germline CDR1 is SGHNT and CDR2 is YYREEE (reference sequence). The length of the CDR3 is 14 residues. V was pared by 1 base and J by 4 bases, with 10 bases between. CDR3 amino acids: CASSLNREADTQYF. The CDR3 coding sequence is TGTGCCAGCAGCTTGAACAGGGAGGCAGATACGCAGTATTTT.

The genes are TRBV7-9 and TRBJ1-1; 8 nucleotides align to TRBD1. The CDR3 contains 15 residues. The ends lost 8 bases at V and 4 bases at J; junction bases unmatched: 12. CDR1 is SEHNR, CDR2 FQNEAQ, per germline (reference sequence). This CDR3 reads CASSRNRGMGTEAFF. CDR3 nucleotide sequence: TGTGCCAGCTCCCGAAACAGGGGGATGGGCACTGAAGCTTTCTTT.

The chain is built from TRBV5-1 and TRBJ2-5; 9 nucleotides align to TRBD2. V trimming: 0 bases; J trimming: 6 bases; junction bases outside the gene matches: 3. The CDR3 totals 14 residues. Germline lookup yields CDR1 SGHRS and CDR2 YFSETQ. Here the CDR3 reads CASSLGTSEKTQYF. DNA for the CDR3: TGCGCCAGCAGCTTGGGGACTAGCGAAAAGACCCAGTACTTC.

The CDR3 reads CASSSQDRGRNTIYF. DNA of the CDR3: TGTGCCAGCAGTTCCCAGGACAGGGGACGAAACACCATATATTTT. This sequence joins TRBV27 and TRBJ1-3; 9 bases match TRBD1. Trimming at V came to 4 bases and at J to 5 bases, leaving 6 bases not matched to a gene. Looked up from germline, CDR1 is MNHEY and CDR2 is SMNVEV (reference sequence). The CDR3 length is 15 residues.

The chain carries TRBV24-1 and TRBJ2-1; either TRBD1 or TRBD2 may supply D (6 bases each). This CDR3 spans 17 amino acids. The germline V gene has CDR1 KGHDR and CDR2 SFDVKD. The V end was cut by 0 bases, the J end by 0 bases, with 11 bases between. CDR3: CATSDLGGGGSYNEQFF. The CDR3 DNA is TGTGCCACCAGTGATTTGGGCGGAGGGGGCTCCTACAATGAGCAGTTCTTC.

In its sample, this clone was seen once. The J gene is TRBJ2-7, the V gene TRBV18, with a possible D match to TRBD2 (6 bases). Germline V gene sequence: CDR1 KGHSH, CDR2 LQKENI. V was clipped by 4 bases and J by 3 bases, with 10 bases between them. CDR3 length equals 13 residues. In DNA form, the CDR3 reads TGTGCCAGCTCACGGGACTTGTACTACGAGCAGTACGTC. It translates to CASSRDLYYEQYV.

This rearrangement joins TRBV30 to TRBJ2-5, with TRBD1 as a possible D gene (6 bases). Per the germline V gene, CDR1 is GTSNPN and CDR2 is SVGIG (reference sequence). Trimming removed 2 bases from V and 4 bases from J, with 20 bases in between. This CDR3 region has 16 residues. This chain's CDR3 is CAWSNLLQGIPETQYF. The DNA for the CDR3 is TGTGCCTGGAGTAACCTCCTACAGGGAATTCCAGAGACCCAGTACTTC.

This clone was detected a few times. The chain recombines TRBV18 with TRBJ2-2; 7 positions agree with TRBD1. The junction had 7 bases not matched to a gene; V was cut back by 2 bases and J by 7 bases. The CDR3 covers 15 residues. Germline V gives CDR1 KGHSH, CDR2 LQKENI. The CDR3 DNA reads TGTGCCAGCTCACCATCGTCCCGGGACAGCGGGGAGCTGTTTTTT. Translated: CASSPSSRDSGELFF.

The genes are TRBV7-7 and TRBJ1-1, with D perhaps matching TRBD1 (5 bases). V lost 2 bases to trimming and J lost 4 bases, with 8 bases between them. Germline lookup yields CDR1 SSHAT and CDR2 FNYEAQ (reference sequence). The CDR3 has 13 amino acids. The CDR3 DNA reads TGTGCCAGCAGCTTACAAAGGGGCACTGAAGCTTTCTTT. It is translated as CASSLQRGTEAFF.

The rearrangement joins TRBV5-1 to TRBJ1-2; 9 positions agree with TRBD1. Per the germline V gene, CDR1 is SGHRS and CDR2 is YFSETQ. V shed 4 bases, J shed 8 bases, and the junction held 6 bases outside the gene matches. CDR3 length: 13 amino acids. The CDR3 DNA sequence: TGCGCCAGCAGCCCCCGGACAGGGGAGGGCTACACCTTC. Translation gives CASSPRTGEGYTF.

The rearrangement links TRBV6-1 to TRBJ2-7; D is unresolved. This CDR3 has 15 residues. Per the germline V gene, CDR1 is MNHNS and CDR2 is SASEGT. V was pared by 3 bases and J by 2 bases, with 14 bases between. CDR3 protein: CASSDNGRAPYEQYV. The CDR3 bases are TGTGCCAGCAGTGATAATGGCCGGGCACCCTACGAGCAGTACGTC.